Given below is one TCR beta chain in context. What antigen it recognizes has not been identified. There are no base qualities to consult, and no much larger clone falls within one base. Based on the germline V gene, the CDR1 and CDR2 sequences are ENHRY and SYGVKD. Compared with germline, V lacks 8 bases and J lacks 7 bases; bases without a gene match: 16. CDR3 length: 16 amino acids, cysteine to phenylalanine. The only DNA kept is the CDR3, 48 bases in frame from the first base. These data belong to a study of cytomegalovirus exposure and HLA in healthy donors (dated by TCRdb to about 2017). About the investigation overall: According to an earlier analysis of around 600 of the donors, 150 million to 200 million T cells yielded 95 million to 140 million unique TCR beta sequences and 250 to 350 Gb of sequence data. Genome-wide SNP genotypes for about 60% of the roughly 700 donors were used in a later genetic analysis, which treated that subset as a discovery cohort. Typing coverage differed by locus: A, B, C, DRB1 and DQB1 were typed in roughly 629-640 donors, DQA1 in approximately 520, DPA1 in 600 to 610, and DPB1 in 400 to 480. All discovery cohort repertoires had been generated using a single sequencing platform. A handful of DR-DQ haplotypes were handled as single units for association and clustering because linkage in the cohort was strong. The aim of the study was to test whether cataloging public T cell receptors could identify signatures of past pathogen exposure. Among about 400 genotyped donors of the cohort, an average of around 250,000 unique TCR beta nucleotide sequences was sequenced per donor, of which about 19% were non-productive. Along with the approximately 650-subject first cohort, a separate validation cohort of over 90 different subjects was used. Around 320 gigabases of sequencing data and some 85 million unique TCR sequences were included in an early release covering around 600 HLA-typed donors. Rather than using new phenotypic data, the later analysis identified candidate immune exposures from TCR beta sequences and from how often those sequences occurred across donors. A later analysis re-examined previously published TCR beta repertoires from about 670 donors and added high-resolution HLA genotyping to investigate patterns of TCR occurrence. High-throughput TCR immunosequencing, statistical association of individual TCRs with disease status, and machine learning were combined to predict cytomegalovirus infection status. Of the 300 to 500 genotyped donors, 65% to 90% were placed in the genetic ancestry cluster associated with self-reported Caucasian donors. Class I and class II HLA loci were covered by the typing at four-digit resolution. Donor age, sex, ethnicity and CMV serostatus were collected together with the repertoire data. In an earlier analysis of 500 to 650 of the donors, high-throughput TCR beta sequencing was used to judge whether each TCR beta V gene segment behaved as functional or pseudogenic. The T cell repertoires of 670 or so subjects were profiled by immunosequencing and related to cytomegalovirus serostatus.

The paper as a whole reports these results and caveats: The only immune exposure information available for the cohort was CMV serostatus. In this cohort, only TCR beta chains were sequenced, and detectable features were limited by the absence of alpha or paired-chain data. In vitro tests confirmed that a few of the cytomegalovirus-associated TCR beta chains recognize cytomegalovirus antigens. Specific HLA alleles were associated with around 18,000 TCR beta sequences at a false discovery rate of 0.05 in a later analysis. Linkage disequilibrium might explain the correlated functional status among segregating V segments, but an unknown experimental factor could not be excluded. Compared with the roughly 700-donor mean, donors in an Asian-associated ancestry cluster had fewer N-insertions in productive TCRs, according to a later genetic analysis. Sequencing depth was assumed to be roughly uniform across donors in the presence/absence analyses, though that assumption may not hold. Several of the top co-occurrence clusters appeared to be linked to parvovirus B19, influenza, CMV and Epstein-Barr virus, according to a later analysis. Most TCR sequences were observed very rarely across donors, whereas some public TCRs were present in many individuals. Broadly in line with IMGT annotations, most TCR beta V segments showed up in productive rearrangements about 90% or about 30% of the time in an earlier analysis of 450 to 600 of the donors. The authors suggested that the approach could potentially be extended to other disease states and immunological phenotypes. HLA typing was unavailable for some donors at each locus, so association tests used only the typed subset. The 87-base-pair reads could not distinguish some IMGT-functional V segments, including TRBV6-2 and TRBV6-3, so those segments were excluded. Compared with equally common non-associated chains, HLA-associated TCR beta chains in a later analysis were more clonally expanded and had lower generation probabilities. An association between a missense DCLRE1C variant and V-gene and J-gene trimming of TCR beta chains was found in a later genetic analysis and replicated in an independent cohort. A later analysis found that TCR association rates varied across HLA loci, with DRB1 alleles showing the most associated TCRs and HLA-C alleles the fewest. In both the original and validation cohorts, the classifier was reported to diagnose cytomegalovirus status with high specificity and sensitivity. A further reported finding was that TCR beta sequences accurately predicted the HLA-A and HLA-B alleles for most subjects in the first cohort. A total of roughly 160 TCR beta chains were listed by the study as associated with cytomegalovirus. Because counts were too low, seventeen rarely observed V segments, including chromosome 9 orphons, were left out of the earlier analysis of some 600 of the donors. When HLA alleles, especially DR and DQ, strongly co-occurred, TCR associations were difficult to assign to individual alleles. Most CMV-associated TCR beta chains appeared to be HLA-restricted in a later analysis, and the HLA associations seemed to be driven largely by CMV exposure. A cluster of highly shared sequence variants was judged likely to be a technical artifact of the sequencing pipeline.

The library relied on the immunoSEQ multiplex PCR assay. The multiplex PCR relied on a mix of 60 forward primers for TCR Vbeta segments and 13 reverse primers for TCR Jbeta segments. Amplification of the CDR3 region of rearranged TCR beta genes was performed with a multiplex PCR assay on genomic DNA. Amplified TCR beta libraries were sequenced as 87-base-pair reads on the Illumina HiSeq System. Per the authors' processing: A later analysis counted approximately 84 million unique TCR beta chains across the 550 to 700 repertoires, and some 11 million of these chains were shared by at least two donors. A nearest-neighbor algorithm error-corrected the raw reads and collapsed the reads into unique sequences, merging closely related sequences to remove PCR and sequencing errors. V, D and J gene segments were assigned by aligning CDR3 sequences to IMGT reference sequences. For a sequence to be retained, a match of at least six nucleotides to both a V gene segment and a J gene segment was required. A rearrangement counted as productive if the CDR3 had no stop codons and remained in frame with V and J, and every other rearrangement counted as non-productive. CDR3 was defined according to IMGT convention as the region running from the second conserved V-encoded cysteine to the conserved J-encoded phenylalanine. The earlier analysis of about 500 of the donors excluded sequences that lacked an unambiguous match to a single V gene segment. In an earlier analysis of 450 to 700 of the donors, V segments were called functional above 56.7% productive rearrangements and were called segregating when the between-donor standard deviation exceeded 5%. A statistical classification framework was built for diagnosing cytomegalovirus status from the catalog of TCR beta chain sequences. A later analysis assigned V and J genes by comparing TCR nucleotide sequences with IMGT/GENE-DB human TR gene sequences. The TCRdist pipeline was used in a later analysis to assign CDR3 sequences and most-parsimonious VDJ recombination scenarios. In a later analysis, every TCR beta chain was defined by the combination of its CDR3 amino acid sequence and its V-gene family, and reads without a unique V-gene family were dropped. As a way to deal with suspected cross-contamination and a sequencing artifact, a later analysis dropped approximately 570 nucleotide sequences that were highly shared and had low generation probability. For each public chain, a later analysis derived a clonal expansion index from normalized ranks of inferred template counts within each repertoire. A later analysis computed generation probabilities with a VDJ recombination model fitted to out-of-frame rearrangements, and checked the results against IGoR. In a later analysis, TCR-TCR, TCR-HLA and TCR-CMV co-occurrence was scored with hypergeometric tests, and a repertoire-size bias correction was applied to TCR pairs. False discovery rates were estimated in a later analysis by permuting HLA or CMV assignments 20 times. A later analysis grouped co-occurring TCRs with DBSCAN, adding TCRdist sequence similarity when clustering within HLA-allele-positive subsets. Repertoires with fewer than 30,000 or more than 120,000 public chains were left out of co-occurrence clustering, as were four to six repertoires with anomalous nucleotide sharing. Imported from immuneACCESS, the table was reduced by TCRdb to in-frame sequences with V and J called. These copies leave out some clones; in studies compared against another copy, an unresolved V gene accounts for under half, and the cause of the remainder is not known. That table furnishes V, J and clone size, whereas the DNA furnished D and trimming. The sample profile shows around 140,000 clones; approximately 80% of them were found once. In total, the top ten clones hold about 4% of the sample.

The cohort consisted of some 730 healthy bone marrow donors. Cohort members were all nominally healthy when sampled, although unrecorded immune exposures were likely present. The donor was CMV seronegative and was included in the group of about 400 seronegative cohort members. Each donor provided a peripheral blood sample, and peripheral blood mononuclear cells were used for TCR beta sequencing. The Qiagen DNeasy Blood Extraction Kit was used to extract genomic DNA from the blood cell samples. What was sequenced was PBMCs. The sequence is built from TRBV10-3 and TRBJ2-2; the central 7 bases match TRBD1. The sequence came from a male donor in good health and CMV-seronegative. The CDR3 loop reads CAIAETTTGVVGELFF. The nucleotides read TGTGCCATCGCCGAGACGACCACAGGGGTGGTCGGGGAGCTGTTTTTT.